This T cell receptor (beta chain) came from a study of control samples from healthy donors and cancer patients. V lost 1 base and J lost 2, with 15 bases in between. CDR3 length: 17 amino acids. In germline, CDR1 is SGHTA, CDR2 FQGNSA. The method was immunoSEQ multiplex PCR; TCRdb's version includes in-frame clones alone and lacks a portion of them. The sample includes 100,000 to 150,000 clones, roughly nine tenths of them seen just once. The receptor was derived from a man aged 50-59 years with head and neck cancer. The V gene is TRBV7-2, the J gene TRBJ2-4; D is perhaps TRBD2 (5 bases). The sample comprised PBMCs. DNA of the CDR3: TGTGCCAGCAGCTTAGGGGAACCCGGGAAGACCAAAAACATTCAGTACTTC. It translates to CASSLGEPGKTKNIQYF.